These 5 T cell receptor beta chains share one sample of origin, sequenced in a study of T cell repertoires in cytomegalovirus infection. Which antigens these TCRs recognize remains unknown. Via MiXCR, TCRdb re-called the reads, giving one row per CDR3 protein. The table records about 310,000 distinct CDR3 sequences, more than 20% of them present only once. The sequenced sample was cultured PBMCs, obtained from culture after CMV antigen stimulation. Receptor source: a human donor in good health (CMV status not recorded). Some clones in this sample may be carry-over from other donors' samples.

The chain combines TRBV14 with TRBJ2-1; 11 nucleotides align to TRBD2. Trimming cost V 4 bases and J 6 bases; bases outside gene matches: 8. The CDR3 loop spans 16 amino acids. Germline V gene sequence: CDR1 SGHDN, CDR2 FVKESK. The CDR3 sequence is CASSRTSGSYGNEQFF. The CDR3 DNA follows: TGTGCCAGCAGCCGTACTAGCGGGAGCTATGGCAATGAGCAGTTCTTC.

Many counts were recorded for this clonotype. J is TRBJ2-5 and V is TRBV7-2; tentatively, D is TRBD2 (6 bases). This CDR3 spans 14 amino acids. V was clipped by 8 bases and J by 2 bases, with 15 bases between them. CDR1 is SGHTA and CDR2 is FQGNSA in the germline V gene. The CDR3: CASRSPSGQETQYF. The CDR3 DNA sequence: TGTGCCAGCCGATCCCCCAGCGGGCAAGAGACCCAGTACTTC. The full variable domain, completed using reference TRBV7-2 and TRBJ2-5, is GAGVSQSPSNKVTEKGKDVELRCDPISGHTALYWYRQSLGQGLEFLIYFQGNSAPDKSGLPSDRFSAERTGGSVSTLTIQRTQQEDSAVYLCASRSPSGQETQYFGPGTRLLVL.

This chain connects TRBV10-3 to TRBJ1-2; D is unclear. The CDR3 spans 14 residues. Trimming shortened V by 0 bases and J by 8 bases, and 13 bases separated the two germline ends. Germline CDR1 is ENHRY and CDR2 is SYGVKD. This CDR3 reads CAISESSAPEGYTF. The DNA for the CDR3 is TGTGCCATCAGTGAGTCTTCGGCTCCGGAGGGCTACACCTTC.

The CDR3 region is CASSYVAANTGELFF. CDR3 in DNA: TGTGCCAGCAGTTACGTGGCAGCGAACACCGGGGAGCTGTTTTTT. The chain has TRBV6-2 or TRBV6-3 and TRBJ2-2; D remains ambiguous. V was clipped by 2 bases and J by 0 bases, with 7 bases between them. Germline V gives CDR1 MNHEY, CDR2 SVGEGT. CDR3 length: 15 residues.

The chain links TRBV12-3 or TRBV12-4 to TRBJ2-5, with D possibly being TRBD2 (7 bases). The CDR3 is 14 amino acids. Between the trimmed V and J ends, which lost 6 bases and 8 bases, there was a span of 19 bases. The CDR3 protein is CASRGTTSSGTQYF. The CDR3 bases are TGTGCCAGCAGGGGGACAACCTCTAGCGGAACCCAGTACTTC.